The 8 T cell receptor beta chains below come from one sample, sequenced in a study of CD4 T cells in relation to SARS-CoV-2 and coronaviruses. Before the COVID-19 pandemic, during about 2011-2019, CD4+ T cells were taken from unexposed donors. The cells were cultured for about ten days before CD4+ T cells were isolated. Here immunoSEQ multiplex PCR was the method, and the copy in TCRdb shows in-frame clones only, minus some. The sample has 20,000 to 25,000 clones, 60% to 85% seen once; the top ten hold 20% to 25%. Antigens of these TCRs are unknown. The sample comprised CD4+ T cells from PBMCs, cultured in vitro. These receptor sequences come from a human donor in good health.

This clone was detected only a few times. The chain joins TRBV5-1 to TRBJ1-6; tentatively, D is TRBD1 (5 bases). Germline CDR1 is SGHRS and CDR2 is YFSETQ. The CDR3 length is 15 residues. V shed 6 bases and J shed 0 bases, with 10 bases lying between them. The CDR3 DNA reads TGCGCCAGCAATCAGGGAGGCTCCTATAATTCACCCCTCCACTTT. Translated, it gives CASNQGGSYNSPLHF.

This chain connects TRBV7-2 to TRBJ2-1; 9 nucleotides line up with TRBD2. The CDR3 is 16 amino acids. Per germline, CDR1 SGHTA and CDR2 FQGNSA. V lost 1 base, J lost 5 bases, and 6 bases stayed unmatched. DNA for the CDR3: TGTGCCAGCAGCTTAGTAAGCCTAGCGGGACACAATGAGCAGTTCTTC. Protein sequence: CASSLVSLAGHNEQFF.

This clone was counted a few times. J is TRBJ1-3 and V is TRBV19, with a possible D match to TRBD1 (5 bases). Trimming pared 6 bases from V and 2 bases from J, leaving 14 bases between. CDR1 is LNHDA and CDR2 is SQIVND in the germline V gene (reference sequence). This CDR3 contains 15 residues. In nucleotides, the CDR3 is TGTGCCAGTAGCAGTACAGGAGGTCCTGGAAACACCATATATTTT. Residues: CASSSTGGPGNTIYF.

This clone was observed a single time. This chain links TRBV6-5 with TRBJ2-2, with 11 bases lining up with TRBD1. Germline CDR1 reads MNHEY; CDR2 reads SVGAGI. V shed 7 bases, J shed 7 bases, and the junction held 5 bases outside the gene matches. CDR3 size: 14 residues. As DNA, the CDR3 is TGTGCCAGCACCACGGACAGGGGGCGCGGGGAGCTGTTTTTT. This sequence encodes CASTTDRGRGELFF.

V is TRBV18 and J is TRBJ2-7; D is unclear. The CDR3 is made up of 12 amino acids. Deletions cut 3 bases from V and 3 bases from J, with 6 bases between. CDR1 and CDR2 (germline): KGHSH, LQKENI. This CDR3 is CASSPGIYEQYF. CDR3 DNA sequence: TGTGCCAGCTCACCGGGGATCTACGAGCAGTACTTC.

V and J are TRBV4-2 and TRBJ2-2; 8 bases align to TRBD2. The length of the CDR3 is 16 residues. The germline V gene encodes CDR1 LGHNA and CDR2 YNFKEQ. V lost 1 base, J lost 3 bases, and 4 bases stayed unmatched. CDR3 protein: CASSQGSGGDTGELFF. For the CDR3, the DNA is TGTGCCAGCAGCCAAGGCTCGGGGGGGGACACCGGGGAGCTGTTTTTT.

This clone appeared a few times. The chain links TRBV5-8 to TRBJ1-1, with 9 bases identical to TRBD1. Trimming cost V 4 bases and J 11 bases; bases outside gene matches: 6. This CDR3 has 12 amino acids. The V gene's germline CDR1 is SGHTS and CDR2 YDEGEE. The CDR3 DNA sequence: TGTGCCAGCAGCCGCCGGGACAGGGACGCTTTCTTT. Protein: CASSRRDRDAFF.

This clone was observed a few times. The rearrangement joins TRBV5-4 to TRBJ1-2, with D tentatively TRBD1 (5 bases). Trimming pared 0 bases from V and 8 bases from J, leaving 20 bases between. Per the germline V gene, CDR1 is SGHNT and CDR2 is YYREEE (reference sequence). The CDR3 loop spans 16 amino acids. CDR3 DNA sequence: TGTGCCAGCAGCTTGGGGGTCCCTAGGGGCCTGAGAGGCTACACCTTC. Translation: CASSLGVPRGLRGYTF.